This TCR beta chain was captured by sequencing in a study of blood T cell repertoires in COVID-19. Study-level background: COVID-19 samples collected from the United States, Italy and Spain covered acute and convalescent phases. PBMCs, B-cell-depleted T cells, or T cells provided the cDNA or gDNA that made up the material.

Original data processing: Reference gene primer amplification in the assay estimated nucleated cell counts. Measured with immunoSEQ multiplex PCR; TCRdb has only the in-frame clones, and not every one. V, J and clone size are taken as reported in that table, and D and trimming were inferred from the DNA itself. The sample carries approximately 160,000 clones, about 81% recorded once. The CDR3 extends over 14 amino acids. Germline CDR1 reads SQVTM; CDR2 reads ANQGSEA. V gave up 7 bases and J gave up 4 bases, with 19 bases separating them. The source of this sequence is a woman aged 80 or older with acute or convalescent COVID-19. This chain joins TRBV29-1 and TRBJ1-1; possible D gene TRBD1, 6 bases. Input material: peripheral blood. CDR3 residues: CSADNSGGGTEAFF. The DNA for the CDR3 is TGCAGCGCCGACAACTCGGGGGGCGGCACTGAAGCTTTCTTT.